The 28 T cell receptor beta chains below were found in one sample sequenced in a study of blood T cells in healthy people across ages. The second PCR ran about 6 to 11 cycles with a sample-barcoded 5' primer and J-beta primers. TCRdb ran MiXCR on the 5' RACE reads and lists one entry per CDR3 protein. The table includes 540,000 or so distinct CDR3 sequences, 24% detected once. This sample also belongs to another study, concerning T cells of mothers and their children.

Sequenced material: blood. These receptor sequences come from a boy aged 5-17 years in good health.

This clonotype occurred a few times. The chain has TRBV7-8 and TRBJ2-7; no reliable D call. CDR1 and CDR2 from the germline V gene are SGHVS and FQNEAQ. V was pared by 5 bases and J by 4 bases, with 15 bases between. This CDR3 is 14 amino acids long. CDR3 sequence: CASSPTPSLYEQYF. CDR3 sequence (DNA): TGTGCCAGCAGCCCAACTCCCTCCCTGTACGAGCAGTACTTC. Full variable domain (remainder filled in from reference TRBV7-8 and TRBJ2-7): GAGVSQSPRYKVAKRGQDVALRCDPISGHVSLFWYQQALGQGPEFLTYFQNEAQLDKSGLPSDRFFAERPEGSVSTLKIQRTQQEDSAVYLCASSPTPSLYEQYFGPGTRLTVT.

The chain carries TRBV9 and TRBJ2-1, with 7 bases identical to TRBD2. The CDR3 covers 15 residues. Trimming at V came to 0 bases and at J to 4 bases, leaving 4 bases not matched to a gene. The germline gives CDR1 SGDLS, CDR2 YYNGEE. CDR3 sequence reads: CASSVVLAAYNEQFF. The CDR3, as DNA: TGTGCCAGCAGCGTAGTGCTAGCGGCGTACAATGAGCAGTTCTTC.

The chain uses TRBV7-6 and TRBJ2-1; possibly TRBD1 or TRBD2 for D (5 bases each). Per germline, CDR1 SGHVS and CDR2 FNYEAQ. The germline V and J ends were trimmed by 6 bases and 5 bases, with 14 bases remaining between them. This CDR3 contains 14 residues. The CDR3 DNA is TGTGCCAGCAGTGGGACGTGGGGAGACAATGAGCAGTTCTTC. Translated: CASSGTWGDNEQFF.

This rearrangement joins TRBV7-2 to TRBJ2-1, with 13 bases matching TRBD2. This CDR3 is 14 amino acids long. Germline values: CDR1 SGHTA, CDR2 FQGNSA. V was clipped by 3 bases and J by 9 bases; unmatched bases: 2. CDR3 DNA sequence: TGTGCCAGCAGCTTCGGGACTAGCGGGATTGAGCAGTTCTTC. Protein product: CASSFGTSGIEQFF.

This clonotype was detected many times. CDR3 bases: TGCGCCAGCAGCTTGGCCGGCTCACGGGAGACCCAGTACTTC. This codes for CASSLAGSRETQYF. The rearrangement joins TRBV5-1 to TRBJ2-5; D ambiguous. The ends were cut back, 0 bases at V and 5 bases at J, with 11 bases in the middle. The CDR3 covers 14 residues. Germline CDR1 reads SGHRS; CDR2 reads YFSETQ.

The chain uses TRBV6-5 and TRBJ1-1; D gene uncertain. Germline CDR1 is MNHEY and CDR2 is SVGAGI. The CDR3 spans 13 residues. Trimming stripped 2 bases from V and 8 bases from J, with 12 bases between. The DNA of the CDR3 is TGTGCCAGCAGTTACACTCCTCCAGCCGAAGCTTTCTTT. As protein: CASSYTPPAEAFF.

The CDR3 is CASSRLGGGTSGPDTQYF. CDR3 DNA sequence: TGCGCCAGCAGCCGACTCGGAGGGGGGACTAGCGGCCCAGATACGCAGTATTTT. This sequence joins TRBV4-3 and TRBJ2-3; 11 bases align to TRBD2. Germline-derived CDR1 and CDR2 are LGHNA and YSLEER. Trimming at V came to 4 bases and at J to 4 bases, leaving 13 bases not matched to a gene. The CDR3 runs to 18 residues.

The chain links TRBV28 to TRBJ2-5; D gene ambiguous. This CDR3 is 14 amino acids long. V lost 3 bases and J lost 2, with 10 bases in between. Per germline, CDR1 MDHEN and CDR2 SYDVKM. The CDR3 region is CASSFGRIQETQYF. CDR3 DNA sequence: TGTGCCAGCAGTTTTGGAAGGATACAAGAGACCCAGTACTTC.

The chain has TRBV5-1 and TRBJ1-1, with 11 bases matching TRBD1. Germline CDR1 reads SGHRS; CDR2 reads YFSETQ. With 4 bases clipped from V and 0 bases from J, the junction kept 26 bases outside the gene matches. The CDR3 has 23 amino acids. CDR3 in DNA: TGCGCCAGCAGCCGACTCCTGGGGAAACCGGGACAGGGGGTCCCCTCTATGAACACTGAAGCTTTCTTT. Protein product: CASSRLLGKPGQGVPSMNTEAFF.

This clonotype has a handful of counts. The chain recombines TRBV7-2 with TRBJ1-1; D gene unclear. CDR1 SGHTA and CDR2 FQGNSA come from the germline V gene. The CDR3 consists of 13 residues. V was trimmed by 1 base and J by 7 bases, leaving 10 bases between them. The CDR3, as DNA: TGTGCCAGCAGCTTAGACCTACAGCGTGAAGCTTTCTTT. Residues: CASSLDLQREAFF.

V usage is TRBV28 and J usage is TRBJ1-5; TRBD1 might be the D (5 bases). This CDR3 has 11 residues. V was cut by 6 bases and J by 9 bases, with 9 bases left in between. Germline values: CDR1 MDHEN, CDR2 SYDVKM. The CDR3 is CASRGTWPQHF. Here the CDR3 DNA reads TGTGCCAGCAGGGGGACGTGGCCCCAGCATTTT.

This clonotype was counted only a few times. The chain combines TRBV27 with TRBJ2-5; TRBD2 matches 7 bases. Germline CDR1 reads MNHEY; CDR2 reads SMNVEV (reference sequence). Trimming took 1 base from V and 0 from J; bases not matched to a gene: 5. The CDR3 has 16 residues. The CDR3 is CASSLWSGGYQETQYF. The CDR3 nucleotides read TGTGCCAGCAGTTTATGGTCGGGAGGCTACCAAGAGACCCAGTACTTC.

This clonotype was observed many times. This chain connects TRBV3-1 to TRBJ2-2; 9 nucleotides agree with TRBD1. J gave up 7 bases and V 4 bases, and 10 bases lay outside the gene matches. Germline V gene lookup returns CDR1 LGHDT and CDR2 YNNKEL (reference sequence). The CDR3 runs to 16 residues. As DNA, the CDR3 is TGTGCCAGCAGCCGCGCACAGGGGGCCCTGGACGGGGAGCTGTTTTTT. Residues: CASSRAQGALDGELFF.

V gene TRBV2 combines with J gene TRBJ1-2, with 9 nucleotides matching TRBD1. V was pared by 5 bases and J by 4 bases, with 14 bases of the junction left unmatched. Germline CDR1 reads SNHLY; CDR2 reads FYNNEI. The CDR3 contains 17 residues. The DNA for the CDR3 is TGTGCCAGCAGTCTACGGACAGGGGAAGGTCTCGGCTATGGCTACACCTTC. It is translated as CASSLRTGEGLGYGYTF.

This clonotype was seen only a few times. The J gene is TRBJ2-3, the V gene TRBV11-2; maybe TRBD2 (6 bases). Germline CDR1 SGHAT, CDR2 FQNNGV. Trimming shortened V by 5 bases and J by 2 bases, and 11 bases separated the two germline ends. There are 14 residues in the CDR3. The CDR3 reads CASSGGLHTDTQYF. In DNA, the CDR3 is TGTGCCAGCAGCGGGGGACTCCACACAGATACGCAGTATTTT.

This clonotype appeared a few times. CDR3 sequence: CSVRQVAHNEQFF. For the CDR3, the DNA is TGCAGCGTTCGACAGGTGGCCCACAATGAGCAGTTCTTC. The chain couples TRBV29-1 to TRBJ2-1; perhaps TRBD1 as D (6 bases). V lost 5 bases, J lost 5 bases, and 13 bases lay in between. CDR1 SQVTM and CDR2 ANQGSEA come from the germline V gene. CDR3 length: 13 amino acids.

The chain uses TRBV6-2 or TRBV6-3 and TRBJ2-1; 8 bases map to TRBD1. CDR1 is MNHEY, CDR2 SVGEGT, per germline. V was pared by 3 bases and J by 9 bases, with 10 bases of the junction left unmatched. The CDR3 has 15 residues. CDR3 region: CASSYPGTGGGEQFF. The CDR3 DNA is TGTGCCAGCAGTTATCCCGGGACAGGTGGTGGTGAGCAGTTCTTC.

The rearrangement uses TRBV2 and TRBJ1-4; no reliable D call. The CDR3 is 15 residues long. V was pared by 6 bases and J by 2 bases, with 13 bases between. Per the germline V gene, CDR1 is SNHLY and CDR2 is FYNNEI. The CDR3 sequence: CASSASRGTNEKLFF. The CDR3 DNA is TGTGCCAGCAGCGCCAGCCGAGGGACTAATGAAAAACTGTTTTTT.

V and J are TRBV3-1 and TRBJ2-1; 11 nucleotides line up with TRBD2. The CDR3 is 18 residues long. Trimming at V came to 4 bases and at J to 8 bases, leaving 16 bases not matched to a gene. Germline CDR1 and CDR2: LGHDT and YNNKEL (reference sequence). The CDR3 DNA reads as TGTGCCAGCAGCCCTAGGATGTATAGCGGGGGGGCGACGGATGAGCAGTTCTTC. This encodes CASSPRMYSGGATDEQFF.

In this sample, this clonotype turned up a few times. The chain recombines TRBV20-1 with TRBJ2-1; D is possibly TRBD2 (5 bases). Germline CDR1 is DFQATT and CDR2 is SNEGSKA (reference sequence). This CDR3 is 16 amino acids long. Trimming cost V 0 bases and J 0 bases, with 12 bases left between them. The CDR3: CSAREGSLISYNEQFF. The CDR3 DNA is TGCAGTGCTAGAGAAGGGAGTCTGATCTCCTACAATGAGCAGTTCTTC.

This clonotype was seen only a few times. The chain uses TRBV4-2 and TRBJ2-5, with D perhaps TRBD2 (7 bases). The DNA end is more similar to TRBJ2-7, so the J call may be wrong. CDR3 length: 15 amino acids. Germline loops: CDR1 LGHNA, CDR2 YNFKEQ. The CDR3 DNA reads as TGTGCCAGCAGCCAATCCGGGGGGCTAGGGTACGAGCAGTACTTC. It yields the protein CASSQSGGLGYEQYF.

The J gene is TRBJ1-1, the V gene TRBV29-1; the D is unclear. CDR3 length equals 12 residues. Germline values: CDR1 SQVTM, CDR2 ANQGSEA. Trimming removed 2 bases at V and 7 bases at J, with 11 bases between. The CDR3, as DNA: TGCAGCGTTGAAAATGGGAGAGGTGAAGCTTTCTTT. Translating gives CSVENGRGEAFF.

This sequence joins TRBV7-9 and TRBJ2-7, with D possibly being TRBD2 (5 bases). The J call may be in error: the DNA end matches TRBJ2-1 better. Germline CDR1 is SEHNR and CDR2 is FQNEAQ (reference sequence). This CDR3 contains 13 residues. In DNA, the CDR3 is TGTGCCAGCAGCTTCTATACGGGGAATGAGCAGTTCTTC. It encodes CASSFYTGNEQFF.

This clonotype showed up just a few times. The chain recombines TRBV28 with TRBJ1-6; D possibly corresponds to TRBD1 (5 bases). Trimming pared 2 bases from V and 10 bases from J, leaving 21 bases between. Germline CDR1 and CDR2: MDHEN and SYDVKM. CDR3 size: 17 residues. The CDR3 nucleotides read TGTGCCAGCAGTTTAAGATTCCCCCAGGGCTTGGGGTCACCCCTCCACTTT. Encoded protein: CASSLRFPQGLGSPLHF.

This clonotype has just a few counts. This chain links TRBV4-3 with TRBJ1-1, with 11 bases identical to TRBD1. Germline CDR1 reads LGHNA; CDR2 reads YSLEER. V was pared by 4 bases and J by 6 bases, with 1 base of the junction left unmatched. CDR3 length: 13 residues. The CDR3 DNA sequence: TGCGCCAGCAGCCGGACAGGGGGCCCTGAAGCTTTCTTT. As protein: CASSRTGGPEAFF.

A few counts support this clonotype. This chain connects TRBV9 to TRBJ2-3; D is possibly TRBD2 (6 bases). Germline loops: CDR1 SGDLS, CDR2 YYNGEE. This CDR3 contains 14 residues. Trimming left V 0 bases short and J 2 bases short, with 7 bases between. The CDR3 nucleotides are TGTGCCAGCAGCGTAGCGGGAGTCACAGATACGCAGTATTTT. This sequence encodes CASSVAGVTDTQYF.

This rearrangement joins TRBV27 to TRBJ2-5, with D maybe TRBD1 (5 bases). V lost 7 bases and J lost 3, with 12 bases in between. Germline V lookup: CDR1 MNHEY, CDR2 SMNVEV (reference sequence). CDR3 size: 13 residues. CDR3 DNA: TGTGCCAGCATCCCGACAGCCAAAGAGACCCAGTACTTC. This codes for CASIPTAKETQYF.

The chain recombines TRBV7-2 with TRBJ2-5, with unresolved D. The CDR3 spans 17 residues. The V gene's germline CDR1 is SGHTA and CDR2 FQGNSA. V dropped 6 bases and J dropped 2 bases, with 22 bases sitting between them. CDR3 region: CASSPVIWQDPQETQYF. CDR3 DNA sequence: TGTGCCAGCAGTCCGGTGATCTGGCAGGACCCACAAGAGACCCAGTACTTC.